This T cell receptor beta chain appears in the sequencing data of a study of blood T cell repertoires in COVID-19. The table came from immunoSEQ multiplex PCR; TCRdb's copy has only in-frame clones and leaves some out. The sample contains about 120,000 clones, around 87% of which appear only once. This CDR3 is 15 amino acids long. The V and J ends lost 6 bases and 5 bases respectively, with 17 bases between them. Germline loops: CDR1 MDHEN, CDR2 SYDVKM. This receptor was identified in a man aged 70-80 years with active or convalescent COVID-19. This rearrangement joins TRBV28 to TRBJ2-1; tentative D call: TRBD1 (6 bases). The sequencing sample was made of peripheral blood. The CDR3, as DNA: TGTGCCAGCAGCCCAAACTTCAACAGGGACAATGAGCAGTTCTTC. Encoded protein: CASSPNFNRDNEQFF. The variable domain in full, with the rest retrieved from reference TRBV28 and TRBJ2-1, is DVKVTQSSRYLVKRTGEKVFLECVQDMDHENMFWYRQDPGLGLRLIYFSYDVKMKEKGDIPEGYSVSREKKERFSLILESASTNQTSMYLCASSPNFNRDNEQFFGPGTRLTVL.